The clone carrying this T cell receptor (beta chain) was recorded a few times. This CDR3 comprises 15 residues. The V gene's germline CDR1 is SQVTM and CDR2 ANQGSEA. V lost 2 bases to trimming and J lost 0 bases, with 10 bases between them. RNA transcripts were the template for amplifying TCR beta CDR3 regions. TCR CDR3 regions were first amplified by RT-PCR with HTBI primers. TCRdb used MiXCR to reprocess the multiplex PCR reads, holding one entry per CDR3 protein. The sample holds hundreds of thousands of distinct CDR3 sequences; about 17% are singletons and the top ten take less than 4.5%. The entry originates in a study of T cells in Graves' hyperthyroidism and ophthalmopathy. Overall study: Upon initial diagnosis and before any treatment, peripheral blood was collected.

Sequenced: blood. The clonotype was recovered from a woman aged 30 to 39 with Graves' hyperthyroidism. This chain uses TRBV29-1 with TRBJ2-2; D tentatively fits TRBD1 or TRBD2 (5 bases each). CDR3 protein: CSVELRGTNTGELFF. CDR3 nucleotide sequence: TGCAGCGTTGAACTACGGGGCACGAACACCGGGGAGCTGTTTTTT.